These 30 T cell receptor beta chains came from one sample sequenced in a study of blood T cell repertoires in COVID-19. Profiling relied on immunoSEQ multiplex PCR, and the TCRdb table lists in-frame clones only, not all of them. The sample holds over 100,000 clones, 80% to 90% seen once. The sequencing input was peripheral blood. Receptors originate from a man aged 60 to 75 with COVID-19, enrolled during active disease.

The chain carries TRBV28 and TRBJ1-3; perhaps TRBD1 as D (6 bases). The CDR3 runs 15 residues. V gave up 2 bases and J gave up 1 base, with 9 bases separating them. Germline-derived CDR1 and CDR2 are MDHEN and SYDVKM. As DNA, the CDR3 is TGTGCCAGCAGTTTAGGGGGCTCTTCTGGAAACACCATATATTTT. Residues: CASSLGGSSGNTIYF.

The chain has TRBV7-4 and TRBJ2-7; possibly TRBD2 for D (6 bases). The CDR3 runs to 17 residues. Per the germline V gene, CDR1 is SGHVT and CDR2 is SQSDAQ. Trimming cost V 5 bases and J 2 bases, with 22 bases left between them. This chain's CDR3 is CASSPGVLRGSPYEQYF. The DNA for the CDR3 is TGTGCCAGCAGCCCAGGAGTCTTGCGGGGATCCCCCTACGAGCAGTACTTC.

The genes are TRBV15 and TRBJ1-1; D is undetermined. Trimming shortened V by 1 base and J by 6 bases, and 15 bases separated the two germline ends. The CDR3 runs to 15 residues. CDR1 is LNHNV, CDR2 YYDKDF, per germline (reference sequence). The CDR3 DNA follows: TGTGCCACCAGCAGAGGTCCAGGAAGTGTTTCTGAAGCTTTCTTT. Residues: CATSRGPGSVSEAFF.

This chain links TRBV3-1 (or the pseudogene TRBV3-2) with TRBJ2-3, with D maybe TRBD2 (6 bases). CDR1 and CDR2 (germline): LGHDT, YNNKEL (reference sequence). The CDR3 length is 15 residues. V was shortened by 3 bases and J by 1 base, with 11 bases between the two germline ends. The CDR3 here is CASSQEGRGTDTQYF. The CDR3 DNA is TGTGCCAGCAGCCAGGAGGGAAGGGGCACAGATACGCAGTATTTT.

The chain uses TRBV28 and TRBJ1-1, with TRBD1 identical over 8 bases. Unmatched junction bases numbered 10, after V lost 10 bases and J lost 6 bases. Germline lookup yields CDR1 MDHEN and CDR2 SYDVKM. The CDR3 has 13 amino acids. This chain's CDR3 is CATGQGVESEAFF. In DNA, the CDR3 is TGTGCCACTGGACAGGGAGTGGAGTCTGAAGCTTTCTTT.

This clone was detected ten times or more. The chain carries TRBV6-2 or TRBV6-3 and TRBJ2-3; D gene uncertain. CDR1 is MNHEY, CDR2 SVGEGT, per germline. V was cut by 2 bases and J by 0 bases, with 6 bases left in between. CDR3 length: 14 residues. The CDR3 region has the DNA TGTGCCAGCAGTTACATACAGAGCACAGATACGCAGTATTTT. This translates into CASSYIQSTDTQYF.

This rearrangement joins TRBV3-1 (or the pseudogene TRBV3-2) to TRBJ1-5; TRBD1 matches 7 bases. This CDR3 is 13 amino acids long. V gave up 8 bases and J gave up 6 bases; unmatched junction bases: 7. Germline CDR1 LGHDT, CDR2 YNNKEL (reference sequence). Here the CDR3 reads CASGTGVGQPQHF. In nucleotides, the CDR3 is TGTGCCAGCGGCACAGGGGTTGGTCAGCCCCAGCATTTT.

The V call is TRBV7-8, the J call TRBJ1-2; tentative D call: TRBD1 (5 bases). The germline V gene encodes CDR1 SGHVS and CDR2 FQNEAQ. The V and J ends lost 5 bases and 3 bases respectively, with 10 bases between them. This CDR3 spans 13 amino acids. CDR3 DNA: TGTGCCAGCAGCCCACAGGTTGACTATGGCTACACCTTC. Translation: CASSPQVDYGYTF.

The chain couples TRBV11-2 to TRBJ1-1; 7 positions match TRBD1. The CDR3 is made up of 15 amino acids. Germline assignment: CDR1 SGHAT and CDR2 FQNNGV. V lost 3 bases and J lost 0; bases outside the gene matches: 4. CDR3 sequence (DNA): TGTGCCAGCAGCTTTTTCAGGGGGATGAACACTGAAGCTTTCTTT. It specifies CASSFFRGMNTEAFF.

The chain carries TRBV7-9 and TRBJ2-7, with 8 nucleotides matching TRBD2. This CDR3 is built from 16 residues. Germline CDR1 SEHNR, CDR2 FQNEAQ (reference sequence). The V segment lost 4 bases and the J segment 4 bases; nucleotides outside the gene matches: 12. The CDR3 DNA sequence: TGTGCCAGCAGCTCCCAAGCGGGGGCCCCGTTATACGAGCAGTACTTC. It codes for CASSSQAGAPLYEQYF.

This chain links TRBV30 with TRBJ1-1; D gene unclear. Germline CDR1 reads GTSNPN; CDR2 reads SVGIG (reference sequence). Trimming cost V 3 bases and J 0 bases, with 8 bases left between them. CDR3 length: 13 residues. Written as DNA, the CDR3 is TGTGCCTGGAGCGGCGGGATGAACACTGAAGCTTTCTTT. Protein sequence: CAWSGGMNTEAFF.

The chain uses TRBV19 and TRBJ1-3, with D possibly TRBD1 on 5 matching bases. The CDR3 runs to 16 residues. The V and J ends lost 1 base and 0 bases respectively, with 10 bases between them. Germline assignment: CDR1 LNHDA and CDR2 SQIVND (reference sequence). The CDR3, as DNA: TGTGCCAGTAGTATAGGACAGTCACACTCTGGAAACACCATATATTTT. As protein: CASSIGQSHSGNTIYF. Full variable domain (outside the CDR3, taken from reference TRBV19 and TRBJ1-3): DGGITQSPKYLFRKEGQNVTLSCEQNLNHDAMYWYRQDPGQGLRLIYYSQIVNDFQKGDIAEGYSVSREKKESFPLTVTSAQKNPTAFYLCASSIGQSHSGNTIYFGEGSWLTVV.

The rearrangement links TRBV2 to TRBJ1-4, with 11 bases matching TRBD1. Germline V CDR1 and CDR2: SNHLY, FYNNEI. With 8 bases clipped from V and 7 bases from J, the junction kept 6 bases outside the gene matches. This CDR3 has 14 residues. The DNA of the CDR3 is TGTGCCAGCGGACAGGGGGCGCTTGGTGAAAAACTGTTTTTT. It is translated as CASGQGALGEKLFF.

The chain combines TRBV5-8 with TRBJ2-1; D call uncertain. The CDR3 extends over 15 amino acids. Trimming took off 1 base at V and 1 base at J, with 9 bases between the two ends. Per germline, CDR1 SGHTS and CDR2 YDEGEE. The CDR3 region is CASSLFHGSYNEQFF. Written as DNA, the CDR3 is TGTGCCAGCAGCTTGTTCCACGGTTCCTACAATGAGCAGTTCTTC.

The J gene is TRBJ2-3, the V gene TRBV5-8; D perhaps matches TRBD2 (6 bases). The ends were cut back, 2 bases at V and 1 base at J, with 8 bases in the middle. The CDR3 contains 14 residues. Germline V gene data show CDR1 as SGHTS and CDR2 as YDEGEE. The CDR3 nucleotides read TGTGCCAGCAGCTTCAGGGAGGGCACAGATACGCAGTATTTT. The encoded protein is CASSFREGTDTQYF.

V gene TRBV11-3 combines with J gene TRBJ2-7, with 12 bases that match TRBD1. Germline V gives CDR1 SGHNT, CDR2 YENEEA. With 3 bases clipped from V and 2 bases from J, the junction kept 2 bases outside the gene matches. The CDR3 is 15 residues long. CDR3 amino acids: CASSLGQGAPYEQYF. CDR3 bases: TGTGCCAGCAGCTTGGGACAGGGGGCCCCCTACGAGCAGTACTTC.

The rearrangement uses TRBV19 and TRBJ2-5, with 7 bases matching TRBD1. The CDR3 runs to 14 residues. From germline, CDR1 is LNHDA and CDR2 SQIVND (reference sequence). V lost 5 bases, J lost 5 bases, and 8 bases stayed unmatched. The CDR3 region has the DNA TGTGCCAGTAGTGGACGACAGGGTCGGGAGACCCAGTACTTC. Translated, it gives CASSGRQGRETQYF.

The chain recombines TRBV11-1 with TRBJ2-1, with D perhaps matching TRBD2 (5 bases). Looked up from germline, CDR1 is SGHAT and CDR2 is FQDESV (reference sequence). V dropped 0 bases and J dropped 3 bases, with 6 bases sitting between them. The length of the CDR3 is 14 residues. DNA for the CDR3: TGTGCCAGCAGCTTAGCTGGGAGCTACAATGAGCAGTTCTTC. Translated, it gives CASSLAGSYNEQFF.

CDR3 amino acids: CASSLVVSGVGRNTEAFF. The CDR3 region has the DNA TGTGCCAGCAGCTTAGTTGTGTCAGGGGTGGGTCGGAACACTGAAGCTTTCTTT. The chain couples TRBV7-6 to TRBJ1-1; the D gene is possibly TRBD1 (6 bases). Germline CDR1 and CDR2: SGHVS and FNYEAQ. The V and J ends lost 1 base and 1 base respectively, with 19 bases between them. The length of the CDR3 is 18 residues.

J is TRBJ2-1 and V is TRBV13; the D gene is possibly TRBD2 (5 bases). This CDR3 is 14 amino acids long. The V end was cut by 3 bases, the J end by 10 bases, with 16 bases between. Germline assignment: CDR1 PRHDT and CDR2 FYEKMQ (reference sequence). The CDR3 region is CASSLAHLGGEQFF. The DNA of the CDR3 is TGTGCCAGCAGCTTGGCTCACCTGGGCGGGGAGCAGTTCTTC.

The chain's CDR3 is CAWRGPGQANQPQHF. The CDR3 DNA is TGTGCCTGGAGGGGACCGGGACAGGCAAATCAGCCCCAGCATTTT. V gene TRBV30 combines with J gene TRBJ1-5; 8 bases agree with TRBD1. The junction had 8 bases not matched to a gene; V was cut back by 3 bases and J by 4 bases. There are 15 residues in the CDR3. Germline CDR1 and CDR2: GTSNPN and SVGIG (reference sequence).

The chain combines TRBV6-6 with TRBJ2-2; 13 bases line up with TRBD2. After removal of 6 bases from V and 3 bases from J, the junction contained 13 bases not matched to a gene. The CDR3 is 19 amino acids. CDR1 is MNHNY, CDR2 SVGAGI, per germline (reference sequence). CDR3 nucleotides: TGTGCCAGCAGCCGACCCCCTACTAGCGGGGGGGCTTACACCGGGGAGCTGTTTTTT. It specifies CASSRPPTSGGAYTGELFF.

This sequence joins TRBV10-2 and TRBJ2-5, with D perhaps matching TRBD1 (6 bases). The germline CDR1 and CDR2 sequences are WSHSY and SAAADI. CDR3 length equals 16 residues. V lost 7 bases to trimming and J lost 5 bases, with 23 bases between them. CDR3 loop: CASTSPGEPQGETQYF. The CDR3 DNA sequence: TGCGCCAGCACTAGTCCAGGAGAGCCCCAGGGGGAGACCCAGTACTTC.

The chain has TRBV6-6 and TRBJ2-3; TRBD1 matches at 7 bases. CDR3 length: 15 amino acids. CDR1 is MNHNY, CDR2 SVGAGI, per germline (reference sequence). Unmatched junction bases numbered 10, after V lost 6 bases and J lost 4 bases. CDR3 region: CASRITGVRADTQYF. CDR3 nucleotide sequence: TGTGCCAGCAGAATTACAGGGGTGAGAGCAGATACGCAGTATTTT.

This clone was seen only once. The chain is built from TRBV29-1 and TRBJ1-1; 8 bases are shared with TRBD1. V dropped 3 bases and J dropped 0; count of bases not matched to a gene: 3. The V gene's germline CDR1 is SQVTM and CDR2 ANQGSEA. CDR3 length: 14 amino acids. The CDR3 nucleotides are TGCAGCGTTGAGGGGGACAGGATGAACACTGAAGCTTTCTTT. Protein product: CSVEGDRMNTEAFF.

This CDR3 reads CASSTRRLAGGGSYNEQFF. DNA for the CDR3: TGTGCCAGCAGTACTCGCCGGCTAGCGGGGGGCGGGTCCTACAATGAGCAGTTCTTC. This chain uses TRBV6-2 or TRBV6-3 with TRBJ2-1, with 11 bases identical to TRBD2. From germline, CDR1 is MNHEY and CDR2 SVGEGT. This CDR3 contains 19 residues. Trimming at V came to 5 bases and at J to 1 base, leaving 13 bases not matched to a gene.

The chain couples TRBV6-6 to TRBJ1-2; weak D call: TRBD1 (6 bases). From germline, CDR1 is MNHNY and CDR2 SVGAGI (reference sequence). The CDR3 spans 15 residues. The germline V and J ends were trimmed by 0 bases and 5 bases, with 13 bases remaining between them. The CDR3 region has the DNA TGTGCCAGCAGTTACTCGGGCAGGGGTGGGTATGGCTACACCTTC. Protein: CASSYSGRGGYGYTF.

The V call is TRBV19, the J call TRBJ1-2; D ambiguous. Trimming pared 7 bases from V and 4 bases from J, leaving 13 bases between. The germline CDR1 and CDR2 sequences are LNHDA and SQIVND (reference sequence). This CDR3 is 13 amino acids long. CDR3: CASTFWALYGYTF. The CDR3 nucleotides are TGTGCCAGTACCTTCTGGGCCCTCTATGGCTACACCTTC.

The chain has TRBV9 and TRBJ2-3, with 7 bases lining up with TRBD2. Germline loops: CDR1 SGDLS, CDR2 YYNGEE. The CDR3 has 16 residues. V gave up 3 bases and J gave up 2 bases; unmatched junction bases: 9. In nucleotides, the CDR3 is TGTGCCAGCAGCGCCCGGACTAGAAGCCACACAGATACGCAGTATTTT. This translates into CASSARTRSHTDTQYF.

The CDR3 is CAMHGSTGANVLTF. The CDR3, as DNA: TGTGCCATGCACGGGTCTACTGGGGCCAACGTCCTGACTTTC. The V call is TRBV10-3, the J call TRBJ2-6; D not certain. Trimming removed 9 bases at V and 2 bases at J, with 11 bases between. CDR1 ENHRY and CDR2 SYGVKD come from the germline V gene. The CDR3 runs to 14 residues.